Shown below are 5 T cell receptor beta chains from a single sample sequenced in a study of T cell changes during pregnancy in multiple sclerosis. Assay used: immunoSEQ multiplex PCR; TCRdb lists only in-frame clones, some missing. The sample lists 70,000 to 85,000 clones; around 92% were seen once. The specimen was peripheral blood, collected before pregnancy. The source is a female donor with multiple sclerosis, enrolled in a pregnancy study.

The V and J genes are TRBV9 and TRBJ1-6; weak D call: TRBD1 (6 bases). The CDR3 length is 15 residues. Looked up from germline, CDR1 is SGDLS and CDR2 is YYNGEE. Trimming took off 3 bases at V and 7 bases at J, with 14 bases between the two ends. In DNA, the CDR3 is TGTGCCAGCAGCGGACAGGACAGCCTAAATTCACCCCTCCACTTT. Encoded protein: CASSGQDSLNSPLHF.

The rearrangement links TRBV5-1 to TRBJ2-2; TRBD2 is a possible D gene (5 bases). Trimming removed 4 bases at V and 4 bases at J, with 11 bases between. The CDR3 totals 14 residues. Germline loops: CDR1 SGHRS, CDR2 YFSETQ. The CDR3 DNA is TGCGCCAGCAGCCGGCCGGCGGGCACCGGGGAGCTGTTTTTT. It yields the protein CASSRPAGTGELFF.

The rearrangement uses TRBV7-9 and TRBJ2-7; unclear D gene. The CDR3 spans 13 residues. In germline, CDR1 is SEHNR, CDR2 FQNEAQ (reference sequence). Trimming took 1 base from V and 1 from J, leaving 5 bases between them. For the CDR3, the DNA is TGTGCCAGCAGCTTAGAGAGGTCCTACGAGCAGTACTTC. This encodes CASSLERSYEQYF.

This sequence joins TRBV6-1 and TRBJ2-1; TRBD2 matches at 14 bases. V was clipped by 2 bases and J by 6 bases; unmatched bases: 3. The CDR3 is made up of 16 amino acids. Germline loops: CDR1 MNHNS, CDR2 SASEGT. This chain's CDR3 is CASSERLAGGLNEQFF. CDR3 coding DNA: TGTGCCAGCAGTGAACGACTAGCGGGGGGGCTCAATGAGCAGTTCTTC.

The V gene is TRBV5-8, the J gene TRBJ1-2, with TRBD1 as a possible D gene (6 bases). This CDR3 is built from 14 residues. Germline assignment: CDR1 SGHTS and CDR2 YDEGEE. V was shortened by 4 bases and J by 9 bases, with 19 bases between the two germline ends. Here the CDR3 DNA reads TGTGCCAGCAGCCCCTTCCGACAGGAGGTTAGCTACACCTTC. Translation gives CASSPFRQEVSYTF.